The 6 T cell receptor beta chains presented below share a single source sample, sequenced in a study of T-cell reconstitution after alpha-beta-depleted transplantation in children. Molecular barcoding with unique molecular identifiers was used for the TCRbeta library. TCRdb passed the PCR reads through MiXCR, listing each CDR3 protein once. The top ten hold about 4% of the sample, which has about 610,000 distinct CDR3 sequences, about 11% seen once. This material consisted of PBMCs from the stem cell graft donor, taken from the stem cell graft. The receptor set was obtained from a human donor who donated a stem cell graft to a child with acute myeloid leukemia.

This clonotype was counted a few times. V gene TRBV5-1 combines with J gene TRBJ2-5; perhaps TRBD1 as D (6 bases). The CDR3 covers 15 residues. Germline V CDR1 and CDR2: SGHRS, YFSETQ. Between the trimmed V and J ends, which lost 4 bases and 5 bases, there was a span of 18 bases. The CDR3 reads CASSPRDTRTETQYF. CDR3 DNA sequence: TGCGCCAGCAGCCCCCGGGACACCCGGACGGAGACCCAGTACTTC.

The DNA for the CDR3 is TGTGCCAGCAGCCCCAGACTAGCGGGAGATGGAGAGACCCAGTACTTC. Translation gives CASSPRLAGDGETQYF. The chain links TRBV7-9 to TRBJ2-5; 12 nucleotides match TRBD2. V lost 5 bases, J lost 4 bases, and 8 bases stayed unmatched. The CDR3 sequence is 16 residues long. Germline assignment: CDR1 SEHNR and CDR2 FQNEAQ (reference sequence).

This clonotype was recorded at least ten times. The chain carries TRBV12-3 or TRBV12-4 and TRBJ2-5; tentatively, D is TRBD1 (6 bases). The CDR3 runs 12 residues. V lost 0 bases to trimming and J lost 9 bases, with 8 bases between them. CDR3 amino acids: CASSLAAGAQYF. In DNA, the CDR3 is TGTGCCAGCAGTTTAGCGGCAGGGGCCCAGTACTTC.

This clonotype is medium-sized. The chain recombines TRBV12-3 or TRBV12-4 with TRBJ2-1; 11 bases are shared with TRBD2. The CDR3 totals 14 residues. J lost 5 bases, V lost 8 bases, and 5 bases had no gene match. The CDR3 DNA sequence: TGTGCCAGCGGGGAACTAGCGGGAGACAATGAGCAGTTCTTC. This translates into CASGELAGDNEQFF.

This clonotype came up a few times. In nucleotides, the CDR3 is TGTGCCAGCAGCTTTGAAAGACTCGGCACAGATACGCAGTATTTT. Amino acid sequence: CASSFERLGTDTQYF. The chain links TRBV7-2 to TRBJ2-3; D is undetermined. The CDR3 spans 15 residues. The ends were cut back, 3 bases at V and 1 base at J, with 11 bases in the middle. Germline lookup yields CDR1 SGHTA and CDR2 FQGNSA.

Ten or more counts support this clonotype. This sequence joins TRBV9 and TRBJ2-1; D is perhaps TRBD2 (5 bases). The V end was cut by 0 bases, the J end by 7 bases, with 8 bases between. CDR1 is SGDLS, CDR2 YYNGEE, per germline. CDR3 size: 13 residues. This CDR3 reads CASSVASGNEQFF. The DNA of the CDR3 is TGTGCCAGCAGCGTAGCCTCGGGGAATGAGCAGTTCTTC.